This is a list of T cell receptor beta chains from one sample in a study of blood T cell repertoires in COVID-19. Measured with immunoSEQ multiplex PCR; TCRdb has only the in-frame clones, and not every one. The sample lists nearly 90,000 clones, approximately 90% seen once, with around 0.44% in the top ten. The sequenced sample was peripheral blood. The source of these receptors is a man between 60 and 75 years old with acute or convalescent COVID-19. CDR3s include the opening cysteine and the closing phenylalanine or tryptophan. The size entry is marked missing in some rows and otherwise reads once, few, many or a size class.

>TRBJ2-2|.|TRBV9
CASSVIAGGPDTGELFF
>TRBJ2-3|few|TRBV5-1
CASSRGGRVADTQYF
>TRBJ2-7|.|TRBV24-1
CATSALTRISEQYF
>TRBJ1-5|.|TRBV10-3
CAISESMTNNQPQHF
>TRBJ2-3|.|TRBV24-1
CATSEASTDTQYF
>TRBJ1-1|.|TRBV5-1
CASSKGRDTEAFF
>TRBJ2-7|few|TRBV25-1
CASSSDSGYEQYF
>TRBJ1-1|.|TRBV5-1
CASSLFAGRETEAFF
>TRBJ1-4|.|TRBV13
CASSLSTGGASNEKLFF
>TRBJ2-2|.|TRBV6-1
CASSDRHNTGELFF
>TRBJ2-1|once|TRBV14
CASRRTGGSVEQFF
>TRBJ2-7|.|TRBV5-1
CASSLNGQGVDEQYF
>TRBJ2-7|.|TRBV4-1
CASSQLLAGASYEQYF
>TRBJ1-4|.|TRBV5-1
CASNMQPGNEKLFF
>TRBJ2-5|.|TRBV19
CATRSLAVETQYF
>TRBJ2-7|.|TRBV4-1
CASSQLASDGEQYF
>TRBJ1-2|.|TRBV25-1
CASSELAGKGYTF
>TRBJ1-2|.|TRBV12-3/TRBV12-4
CASSLLSFGYTF
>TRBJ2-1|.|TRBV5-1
CASSLEVGGSSSEQFF
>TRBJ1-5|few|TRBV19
CASRGEGTGGRQPQHF
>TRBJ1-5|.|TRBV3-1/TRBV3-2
CASSQDSRGRQPQHF
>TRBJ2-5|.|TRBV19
CASSIGQGPGETQYF
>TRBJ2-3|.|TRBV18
CASSTRAGSTDTQYF
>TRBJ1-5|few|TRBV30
CAWSSQNPGTGGLGNQPQHF
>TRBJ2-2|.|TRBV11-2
CASSLTSGNTGELFF
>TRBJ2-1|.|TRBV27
CASSLNRGEQFF
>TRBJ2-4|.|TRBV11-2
CASSLQGAGAKNIQYF
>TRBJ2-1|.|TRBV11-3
CASLSGLALCNEQFF